A selection of T cell receptor beta chains follows, all from one sample in a study of early T cells in non-severe SARS-CoV-2 infection. TCRdb recomputed calls from the 5' RACE reads with MiXCR, one row per CDR3 protein. Altogether fewer than 120,000 distinct CDR3 sequences are present, 10% to 15% being singletons, with the ten largest covering approximately 4%. Material: whole blood, obtained at baseline. The receptors come from an adult who was a healthcare worker with PCR-confirmed SARS-CoV-2 infection or an uninfected control (not recorded which). Both conserved end residues are trimmed from each CDR3.

j_call: TRBJ2-5; v_call: TRBV18; cdr3_aa: ASSSTGAKETQY
j_call: TRBJ2-7; v_call: TRBV30; cdr3_aa: AWSRDRVLEQY
j_call: TRBJ2-2; v_call: TRBV2; cdr3_aa: ASSELTGELF
j_call: TRBJ2-6; v_call: TRBV6-5; cdr3_aa: ASSYSKKASGANVLT
j_call: TRBJ2-1; v_call: TRBV29-1; cdr3_aa: SVEDPLGQF
j_call: TRBJ2-1; v_call: TRBV12-3/TRBV12-4; cdr3_aa: ASSQDSGRF
j_call: TRBJ1-1; v_call: TRBV29-1; cdr3_aa: SVAQGTNTEAF
j_call: TRBJ2-4; v_call: TRBV20-1; cdr3_aa: SASLTGTSGIYIQY
j_call: TRBJ2-3; v_call: TRBV5-1; cdr3_aa: ASSLGFGADTQY
j_call: TRBJ1-6; v_call: TRBV27; cdr3_aa: ASILSPSSYNSPLH
j_call: TRBJ2-5; v_call: TRBV18; cdr3_aa: ASSPALAGGGETQY
j_call: TRBJ1-3; v_call: TRBV5-1; cdr3_aa: ASSLNGDPVAGNTIY
j_call: TRBJ1-2; v_call: TRBV5-1; cdr3_aa: ASSLSMAGTYGYT
j_call: TRBJ2-3; v_call: TRBV5-1; cdr3_aa: ASSPRDNTDTQY
j_call: TRBJ2-2; v_call: TRBV7-9; cdr3_aa: ASSLGRGADTGELF
j_call: TRBJ2-2; v_call: TRBV5-1; cdr3_aa: ASSTLAGDGSGELF
j_call: TRBJ1-3; v_call: TRBV12-5; cdr3_aa: ASDRGESSGNTIY
j_call: TRBJ2-1; v_call: TRBV27; cdr3_aa: ASSLMGSVVGEQF
j_call: TRBJ1-2; v_call: TRBV6-1; cdr3_aa: ASTIGLYGYT
j_call: TRBJ1-2; v_call: TRBV29-1; cdr3_aa: SPREGYT
j_call: TRBJ2-7; v_call: TRBV4-1; cdr3_aa: ASSQTGTGVGEQY
j_call: TRBJ1-2; v_call: TRBV12-3/TRBV12-4; cdr3_aa: ASIPSRSSYGYT
j_call: TRBJ2-5; v_call: TRBV4-2; cdr3_aa: ASSQARETQY
j_call: TRBJ2-1; v_call: TRBV6-1; cdr3_aa: ASSFPTVTRGNEQF
j_call: TRBJ2-1; v_call: TRBV6-4; cdr3_aa: ASSQRGKSSYNEQF
j_call: TRBJ2-3; v_call: TRBV7-9; cdr3_aa: ASSLEGGMRINTQY
j_call: TRBJ2-2; v_call: TRBV7-3; cdr3_aa: ASSPSLAGNTGELF
j_call: TRBJ2-5; v_call: TRBV6-5; cdr3_aa: ASSYSRGGKKETQY
j_call: TRBJ2-6; v_call: TRBV19; cdr3_aa: ASKDRGQSGANVLT